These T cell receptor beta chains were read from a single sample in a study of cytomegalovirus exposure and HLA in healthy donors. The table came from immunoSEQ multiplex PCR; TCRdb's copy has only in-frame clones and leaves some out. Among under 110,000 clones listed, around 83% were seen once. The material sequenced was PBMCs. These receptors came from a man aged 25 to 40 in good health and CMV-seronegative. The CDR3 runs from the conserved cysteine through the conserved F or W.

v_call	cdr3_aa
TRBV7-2	CASSFYGGRAYEQYF
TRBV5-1	CASSLVRPDEKLFF
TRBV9	CASSTRQGNTEAFF
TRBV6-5	CASIASRDSNQPQHF
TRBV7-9	CASSPPKHESQETQYF
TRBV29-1	CSVLKLTGLSYEQYF
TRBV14	CASSRKGRADSPLHF
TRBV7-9	CASSLISGVSSYEQYF
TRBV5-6	CASSFGDRDNEQFF
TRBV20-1	CSVVGLGGQYF
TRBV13	CASSYTRGGGADTQYF
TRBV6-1	CASILRGSQHF
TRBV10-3	CAISRGFGDGYTF
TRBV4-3	CASSQASRMTSTDTQYF
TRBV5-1	CASSLGGQNPYEQYF
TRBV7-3	CASSLTGRANEKLFF
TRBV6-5	CASSAPGGGEQYF
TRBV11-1	CASSLLQTVIGYNEQFF
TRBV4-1	CASSQVLLRGNTEAFF
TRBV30	CAWSGGRETQYF
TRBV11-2	CASTFGPSPPYEQYF
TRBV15	CATSKGTSFTRTDTQYF
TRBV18	CASSGGLSFQETQYF
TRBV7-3	CASSLMRTASYEQYF
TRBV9	CASSVSLNTGELFF
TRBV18	CASSSLAGTYEQYF
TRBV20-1	CSPTDQPQHF
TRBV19	CASTIAGTGGSGYTF
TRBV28	CATVSASGGSYNEQFF
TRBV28	CASTLGAGTALFF
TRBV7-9	CASTLAGAYEQYF
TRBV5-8	CASSSEAGGGNEQFF